Below, 12 T cell receptor beta chains from the same sample are listed, as sequenced in a study of shared clonotypes between healthy human individuals. Clones were read by immunoSEQ multiplex PCR, and TCRdb kept only the in-frame ones, dropping some. The table lists about 1.5 million clones, roughly 95% of them singletons. The sample was naive CD4+ T cells sorted from blood. Subset described: CD45RA+ positively selected. These receptors were taken from a man aged 25-45 years in good health.

The J gene is TRBJ2-2, the V gene TRBV7-9; TRBD2 matches at 7 bases. The V gene end was trimmed by 5 bases and the J gene end by 5 bases; junction bases not matched to a gene: 5. The CDR3 runs to 14 residues. Germline V lookup: CDR1 SEHNR, CDR2 FQNEAQ (reference sequence). The CDR3 region is CASSRTRSTGELFF. The CDR3 DNA is TGTGCCAGCAGCCGGACTAGATCAACCGGGGAGCTGTTTTTT.

J is TRBJ2-7 and V is TRBV28; D remains ambiguous. V was trimmed by 5 bases and J by 6 bases, leaving 17 bases between them. Per the germline V gene, CDR1 is MDHEN and CDR2 is SYDVKM. The CDR3 has 14 amino acids. The CDR3 is CASSTPGRRAEQYF. Written as DNA, the CDR3 is TGTGCCAGCAGTACCCCCGGTCGTAGGGCCGAGCAGTACTTC.

The chain uses TRBV28 and TRBJ2-7; D is possibly TRBD1 or TRBD2 (6 bases each). Looked up from germline, CDR1 is MDHEN and CDR2 is SYDVKM. The CDR3 runs to 15 residues. Deletions cut 1 base from V and 5 bases from J, with 15 bases between. The CDR3 DNA reads TGTGCCAGCAGTTTATTCGCAAGTGGGGGGCACGAGCAGTACTTC. It translates to CASSLFASGGHEQYF.

The chain has TRBV7-3 and TRBJ2-5; 11 positions agree with TRBD2. V dropped 4 bases and J dropped 5; count of bases not matched to a gene: 3. CDR3 length equals 14 residues. Germline assignment: CDR1 SGHTA and CDR2 FQGTGA. The CDR3 loop is CASSSIAGGETQYF. The CDR3, as DNA: TGTGCCAGCAGCTCCATAGCGGGAGGGGAGACCCAGTACTTC.

V gene TRBV7-4 combines with J gene TRBJ2-7, with 8 bases that match TRBD1. V lost 5 bases and J lost 5; bases outside the gene matches: 14. From germline, CDR1 is SGHVT and CDR2 SQSDAQ. The CDR3 loop spans 16 amino acids. The CDR3 protein is CASSQQIQGVGNEQYF. CDR3 sequence (DNA): TGTGCCAGCAGCCAGCAGATACAGGGGGTTGGAAACGAGCAGTACTTC.

This clone was observed a single time. The chain links TRBV5-1 to TRBJ2-3, with 8 bases lining up with TRBD1. V trimming: 4 bases; J trimming: 2 bases; junction bases outside the gene matches: 18. Per the germline V gene, CDR1 is SGHRS and CDR2 is YFSETQ. The CDR3 covers 19 residues. CDR3 DNA sequence: TGCGCCAGCAGCCCAGTTTTTGGTATGGACAGGGTAAACACAGATACGCAGTATTTT. Protein sequence: CASSPVFGMDRVNTDTQYF.

The genes are TRBV6-6 and TRBJ2-7; no reliable D call. Looked up from germline, CDR1 is MNHNY and CDR2 is SVGAGI (reference sequence). V was clipped by 5 bases and J by 7 bases, with 9 bases between them. The CDR3 spans 11 residues. Here the CDR3 reads CASSHVEEQYF. The CDR3 DNA reads TGTGCCAGCAGTCACGTCGAGGAGCAGTACTTC.

The chain employs TRBV30 and TRBJ2-2; TRBD1 might be the D (6 bases). The CDR3 loop spans 14 amino acids. Between the trimmed V and J ends, which lost 2 bases and 1 base, there was a span of 8 bases. Germline V gene sequence: CDR1 GTSNPN, CDR2 SVGIG (reference sequence). Here the CDR3 reads CAWSLQGNTGELFF. DNA of the CDR3: TGTGCCTGGAGTTTACAGGGGAACACCGGGGAGCTGTTTTTT. The full variable domain, rest sourced from reference TRBV30 and TRBJ2-2, is SQTIHQWPATLVQPVGSPLSLECTVEGTSNPNLYWYRQAAGRGLQLLFYSVGIGQISSEVPQNLSASRPQDRQFILSSKKLLLSDSGFYLCAWSLQGNTGELFFGEGSRLTVL.

J is TRBJ2-5 and V is TRBV5-1; perhaps TRBD1 as D (5 bases). The CDR3 is 14 amino acids. Germline CDR1 reads SGHRS; CDR2 reads YFSETQ. Between the trimmed V and J ends, which lost 2 bases and 1 base, there was a span of 9 bases. Written as DNA, the CDR3 is TGCGCCAGCAGCTTTGGGGCAGGCCAAGAGACCCAGTACTTC. Translating gives CASSFGAGQETQYF.

This clone was seen only once. The chain links TRBV2 to TRBJ2-5; D possibly matches TRBD1 or TRBD2 (5 bases each). Germline assignment: CDR1 SNHLY and CDR2 FYNNEI. Trimming removed 6 bases at V and 4 bases at J, with 12 bases between. The CDR3 sequence is 13 residues long. CDR3: CASSRDGGETQYF. The CDR3 bases are TGTGCCAGCAGCCGGGACGGCGGAGAGACCCAGTACTTC.

The gene calls are TRBV2 and TRBJ2-7; 9 bases are shared with TRBD1. This CDR3 comprises 14 residues. V trimming: 4 bases; J trimming: 4 bases; junction bases outside the gene matches: 5. From germline, CDR1 is SNHLY and CDR2 FYNNEI. CDR3 sequence reads: CASSGRDRVYEQYF. CDR3 nucleotide sequence: TGTGCCAGCAGTGGCCGGGACAGGGTTTACGAGCAGTACTTC.

V usage is TRBV28 and J usage is TRBJ1-3; D uncertain. Trimming took 7 bases from V and 4 from J, leaving 17 bases between them. The V gene's germline CDR1 is MDHEN and CDR2 SYDVKM. CDR3 length equals 15 residues. The CDR3, as DNA: TGTGCCAGCACCTCCTGGGCCGATTTAGGAAACACCATATATTTT. Translation gives CASTSWADLGNTIYF. Full variable domain (remainder filled in from reference TRBV28 and TRBJ1-3): DVKVTQSSRYLVKRTGEKVFLECVQDMDHENMFWYRQDPGLGLRLIYFSYDVKMKEKGDIPEGYSVSREKKERFSLILESASTNQTSMYLCASTSWADLGNTIYFGEGSWLTVV.